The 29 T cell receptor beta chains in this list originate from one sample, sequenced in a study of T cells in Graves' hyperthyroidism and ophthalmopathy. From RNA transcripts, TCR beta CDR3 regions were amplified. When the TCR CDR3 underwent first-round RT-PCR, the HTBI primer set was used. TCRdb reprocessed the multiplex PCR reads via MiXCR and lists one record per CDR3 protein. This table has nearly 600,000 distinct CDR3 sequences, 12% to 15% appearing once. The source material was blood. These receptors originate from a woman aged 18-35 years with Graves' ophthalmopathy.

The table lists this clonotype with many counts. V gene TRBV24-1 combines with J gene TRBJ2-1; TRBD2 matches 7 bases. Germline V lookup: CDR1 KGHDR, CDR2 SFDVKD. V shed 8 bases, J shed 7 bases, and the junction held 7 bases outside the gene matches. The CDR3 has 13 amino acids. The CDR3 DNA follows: TGTGCCACCACCGCGGGAGTCGGGAATGAGCAGTTCTTC. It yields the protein CATTAGVGNEQFF.

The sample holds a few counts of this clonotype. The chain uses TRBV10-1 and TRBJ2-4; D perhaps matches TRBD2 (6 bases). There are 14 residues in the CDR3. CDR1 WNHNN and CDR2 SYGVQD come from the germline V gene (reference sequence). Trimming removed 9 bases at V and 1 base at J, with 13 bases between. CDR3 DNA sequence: TGCGCCAGTGAACGGGGGTGCGCCAAAAACATTCAGTACTTC. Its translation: CASERGCAKNIQYF.

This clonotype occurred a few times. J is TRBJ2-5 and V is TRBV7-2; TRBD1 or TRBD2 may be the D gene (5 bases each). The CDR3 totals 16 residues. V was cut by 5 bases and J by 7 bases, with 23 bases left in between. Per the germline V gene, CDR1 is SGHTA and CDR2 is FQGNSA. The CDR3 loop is CASSPEIPADGGTQYF. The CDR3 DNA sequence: TGTGCCAGCAGCCCAGAGATACCAGCGGATGGGGGGACCCAGTACTTC.

CDR3 bases: TGTGCCAGCAGTGTTTCGACGGGTTATGGCTACACCTTC. Its translation: CASSVSTGYGYTF. V and J are TRBV25-1 and TRBJ1-2; D gene unclear. Trimming stripped 4 bases from V and 5 bases from J, with 11 bases between. The CDR3 is made up of 13 amino acids. Germline V gives CDR1 MGHDK, CDR2 SYGVNS.

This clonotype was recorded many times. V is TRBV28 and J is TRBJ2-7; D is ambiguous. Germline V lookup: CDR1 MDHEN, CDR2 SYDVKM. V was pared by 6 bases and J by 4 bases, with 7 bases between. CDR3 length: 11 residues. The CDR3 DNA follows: TGTGCCAGCAGGGGGATGTACGAGCAGTACTTC. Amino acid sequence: CASRGMYEQYF.

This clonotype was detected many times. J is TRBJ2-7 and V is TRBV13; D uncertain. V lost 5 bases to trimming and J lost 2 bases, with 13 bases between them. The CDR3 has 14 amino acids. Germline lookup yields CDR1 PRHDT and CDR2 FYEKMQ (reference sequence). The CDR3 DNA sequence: TGTGCCAGCAGCCTCCCCGGGCCTCCCTACGAGCAGTACTTC. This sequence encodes CASSLPGPPYEQYF.

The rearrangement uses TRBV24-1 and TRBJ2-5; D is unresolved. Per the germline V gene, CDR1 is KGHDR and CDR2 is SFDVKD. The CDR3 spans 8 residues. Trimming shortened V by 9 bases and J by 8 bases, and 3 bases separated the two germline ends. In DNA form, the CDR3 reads TGTGCCACCGGAACCCAGTACTTC. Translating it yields CATGTQYF.

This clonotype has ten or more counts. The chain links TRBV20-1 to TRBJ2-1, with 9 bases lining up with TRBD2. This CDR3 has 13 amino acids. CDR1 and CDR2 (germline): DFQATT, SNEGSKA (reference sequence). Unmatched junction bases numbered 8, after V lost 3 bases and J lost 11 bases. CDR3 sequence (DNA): TGCAGTGCTAGGACCCGGACTAGCGATAAGCAGTTCTTC. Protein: CSARTRTSDKQFF.

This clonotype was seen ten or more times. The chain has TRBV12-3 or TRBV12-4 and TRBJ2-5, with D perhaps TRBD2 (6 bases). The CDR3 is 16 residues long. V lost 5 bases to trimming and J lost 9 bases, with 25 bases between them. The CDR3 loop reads CASSHSPAGPQAAQYF. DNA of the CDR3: TGTGCCAGCAGTCACTCCCCGGCGGGGCCGCAAGCGGCCCAGTACTTC.

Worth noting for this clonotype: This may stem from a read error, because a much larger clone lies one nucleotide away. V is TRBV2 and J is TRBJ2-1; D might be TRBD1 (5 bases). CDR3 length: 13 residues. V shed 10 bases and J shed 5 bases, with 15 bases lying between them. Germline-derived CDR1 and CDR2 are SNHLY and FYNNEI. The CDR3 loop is CANTEPRDNEQFF. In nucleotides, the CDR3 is TGTGCCAACACCGAGCCCAGGGACAATGAGCAGTTCTTC.

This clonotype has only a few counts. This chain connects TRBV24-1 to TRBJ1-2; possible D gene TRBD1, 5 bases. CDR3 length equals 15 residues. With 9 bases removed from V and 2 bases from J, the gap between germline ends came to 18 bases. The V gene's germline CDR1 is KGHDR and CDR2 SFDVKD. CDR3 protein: CATSYSSGANYGYTF. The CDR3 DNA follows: TGTGCCACCTCATACAGCTCCGGGGCCAACTATGGCTACACCTTC.

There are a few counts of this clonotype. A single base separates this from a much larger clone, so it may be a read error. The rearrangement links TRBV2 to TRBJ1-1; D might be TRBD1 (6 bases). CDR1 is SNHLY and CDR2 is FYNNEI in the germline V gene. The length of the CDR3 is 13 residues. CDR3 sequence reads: CASSPGDATETFF. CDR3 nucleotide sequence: TGTGCCAGCAGTCCAGGGGATGCCACTGAAACTTTCTTT.

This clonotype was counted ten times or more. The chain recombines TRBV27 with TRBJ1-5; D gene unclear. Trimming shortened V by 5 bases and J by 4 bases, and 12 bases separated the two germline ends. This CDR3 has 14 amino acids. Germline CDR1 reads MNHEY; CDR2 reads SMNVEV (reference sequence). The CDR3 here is CASSRSDRNQPQHF. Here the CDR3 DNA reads TGTGCCAGCAGTCGCTCGGACCGAAATCAGCCCCAGCATTTT.

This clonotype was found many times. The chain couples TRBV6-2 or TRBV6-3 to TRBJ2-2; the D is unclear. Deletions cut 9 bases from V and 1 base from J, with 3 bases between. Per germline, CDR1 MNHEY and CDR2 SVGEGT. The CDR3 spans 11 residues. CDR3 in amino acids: CASWNTGELFF. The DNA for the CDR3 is TGTGCCAGTTGGAACACCGGGGAGCTGTTTTTT.

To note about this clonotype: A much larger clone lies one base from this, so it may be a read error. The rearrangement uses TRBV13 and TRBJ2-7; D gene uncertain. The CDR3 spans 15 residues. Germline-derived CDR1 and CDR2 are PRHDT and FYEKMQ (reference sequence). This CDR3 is CVSSSSVLPSYEQYF. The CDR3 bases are TGTGTCAGCAGCTCCTCGGTCCTCCCCTCCTACGAGCAGTACTTC.

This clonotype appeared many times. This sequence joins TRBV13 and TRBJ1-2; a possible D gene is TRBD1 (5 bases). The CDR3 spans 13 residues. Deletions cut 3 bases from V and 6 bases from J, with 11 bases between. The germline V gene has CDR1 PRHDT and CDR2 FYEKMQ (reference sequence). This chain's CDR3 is CASSLQGGDGYTF. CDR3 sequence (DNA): TGTGCCAGCAGCTTGCAGGGAGGGGATGGCTACACCTTC.

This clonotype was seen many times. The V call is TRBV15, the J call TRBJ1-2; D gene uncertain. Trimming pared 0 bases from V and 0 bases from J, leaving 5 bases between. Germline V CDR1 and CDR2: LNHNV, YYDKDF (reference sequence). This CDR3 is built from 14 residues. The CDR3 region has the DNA TGTGCCACCAGCAGAGATTTTGCTAACTATGGCTACACCTTC. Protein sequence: CATSRDFANYGYTF.

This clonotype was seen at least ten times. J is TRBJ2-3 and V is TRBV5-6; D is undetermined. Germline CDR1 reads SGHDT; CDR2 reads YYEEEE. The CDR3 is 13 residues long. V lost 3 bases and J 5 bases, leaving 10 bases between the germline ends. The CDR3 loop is CASSWQGGDTQYF. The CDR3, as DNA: TGTGCCAGCAGCTGGCAAGGCGGAGATACGCAGTATTTT.

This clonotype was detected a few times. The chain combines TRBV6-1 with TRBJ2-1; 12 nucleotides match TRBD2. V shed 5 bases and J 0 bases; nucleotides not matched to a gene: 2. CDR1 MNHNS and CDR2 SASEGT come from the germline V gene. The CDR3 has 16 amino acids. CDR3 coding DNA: TGTGCCAGCAGTCGACTAGCGGGAGTCTCCTACAATGAGCAGTTCTTC. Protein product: CASSRLAGVSYNEQFF.

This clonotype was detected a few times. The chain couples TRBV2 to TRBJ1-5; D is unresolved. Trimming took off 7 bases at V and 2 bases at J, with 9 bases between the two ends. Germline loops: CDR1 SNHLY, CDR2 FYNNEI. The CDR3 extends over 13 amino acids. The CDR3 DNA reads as TGTGCCAGCACCTGGCAGGGCAATCAGCCCCAGCATTTT. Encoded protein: CASTWQGNQPQHF.

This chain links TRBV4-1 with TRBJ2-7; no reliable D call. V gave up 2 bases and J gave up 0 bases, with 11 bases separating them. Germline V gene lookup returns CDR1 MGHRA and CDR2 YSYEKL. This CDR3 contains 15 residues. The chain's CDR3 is CASSQQRSTSYEQYF. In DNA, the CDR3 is TGCGCCAGCAGCCAACAGAGATCTACCTCCTACGAGCAGTACTTC.

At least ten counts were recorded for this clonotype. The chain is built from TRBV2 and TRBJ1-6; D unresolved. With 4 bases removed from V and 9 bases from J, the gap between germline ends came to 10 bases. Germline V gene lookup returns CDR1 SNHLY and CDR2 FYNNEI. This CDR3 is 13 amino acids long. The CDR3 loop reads CASSGPQGSPLHF. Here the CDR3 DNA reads TGTGCCAGCAGTGGGCCACAAGGTTCACCCCTCCACTTT.

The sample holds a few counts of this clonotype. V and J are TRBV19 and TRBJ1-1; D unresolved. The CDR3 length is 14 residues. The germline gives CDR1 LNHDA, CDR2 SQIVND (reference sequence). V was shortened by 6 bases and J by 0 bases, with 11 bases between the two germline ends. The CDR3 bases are TGTGCCAGTAGGCCGGGCGTGCTGAACACTGAAGCTTTCTTT. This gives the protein CASRPGVLNTEAFF.

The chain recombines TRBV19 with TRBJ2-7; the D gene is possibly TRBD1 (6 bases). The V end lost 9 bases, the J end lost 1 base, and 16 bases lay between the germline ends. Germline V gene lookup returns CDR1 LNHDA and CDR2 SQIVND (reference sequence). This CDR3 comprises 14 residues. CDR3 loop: CASRRTEYSYEQYF. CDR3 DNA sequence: TGTGCCAGCCGTCGGACAGAATATTCCTACGAGCAGTACTTC.

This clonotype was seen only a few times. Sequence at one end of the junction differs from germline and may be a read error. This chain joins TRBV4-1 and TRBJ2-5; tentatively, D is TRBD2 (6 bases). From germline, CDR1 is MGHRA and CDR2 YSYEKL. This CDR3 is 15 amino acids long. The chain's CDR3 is CASRQVGGFRETQYF. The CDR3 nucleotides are TGCGCCAGCAGACAAGTGGGGGGTTTTAGGGAGACCCAGTACTTC.

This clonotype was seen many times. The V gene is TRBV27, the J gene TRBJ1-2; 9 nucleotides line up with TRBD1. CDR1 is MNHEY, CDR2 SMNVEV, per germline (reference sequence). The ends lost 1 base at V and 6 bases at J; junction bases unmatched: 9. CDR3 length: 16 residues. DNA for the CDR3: TGTGCCAGCAGTTTATGGGGACAGGGAATCCGGAATGGCTACACCTTC. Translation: CASSLWGQGIRNGYTF.

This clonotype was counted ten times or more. The chain's CDR3 is CSASTWGQSSYNEQFF. CDR3 bases: TGCAGTGCTAGCACTTGGGGGCAGAGCTCCTACAATGAGCAGTTCTTC. The chain joins TRBV20-1 to TRBJ2-1; TRBD1 might be the D (6 bases). CDR1 and CDR2 from the germline V gene are DFQATT and SNEGSKA (reference sequence). This CDR3 spans 16 amino acids. V gave up 3 bases and J gave up 0 bases, with 15 bases separating them.

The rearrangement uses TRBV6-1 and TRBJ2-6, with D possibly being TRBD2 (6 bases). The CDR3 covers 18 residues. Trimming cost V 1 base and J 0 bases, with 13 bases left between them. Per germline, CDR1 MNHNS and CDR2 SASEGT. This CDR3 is CASSEEAGRSSGANVLTF. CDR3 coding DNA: TGTGCCAGCAGTGAAGAGGCAGGGAGGAGCTCTGGGGCCAACGTCCTGACTTTC.

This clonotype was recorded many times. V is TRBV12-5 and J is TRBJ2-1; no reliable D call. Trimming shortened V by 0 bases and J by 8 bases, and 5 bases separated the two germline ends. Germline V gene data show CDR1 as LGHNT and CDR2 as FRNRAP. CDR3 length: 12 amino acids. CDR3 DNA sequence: TGTGCTAGTGGTTTGGTACGCTATGAGCAGTTCTTC. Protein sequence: CASGLVRYEQFF.